These 5 T cell receptor beta chains share one sample of origin, sequenced in a study of T cells in Graves' hyperthyroidism and ophthalmopathy. RNA transcripts gave rise to amplified TCR beta CDR3 regions. The TCR CDR3 first-round RT-PCR relied on the HTBI primer set. TCRdb reanalysed the multiplex PCR reads using MiXCR and keeps one entry per CDR3 protein. The repertoire has under 550,000 distinct CDR3 sequences, approximately 20% of them found once; the top ten carry 45% to 50%. Sequenced input: blood. These receptors were collected from a man aged 35 to 55 with Graves' ophthalmopathy.

The CDR3 reads CASSRAVFGNTIYF. The DNA of the CDR3 is TGTGCCAGCAGTCGGGCCGTATTCGGAAACACCATATATTTT. The chain links TRBV6-1 to TRBJ1-3; D is ambiguous. The germline CDR1 and CDR2 sequences are MNHNS and SASEGT. The CDR3 sequence is 14 residues long. Trimming took off 5 bases at V and 4 bases at J, with 12 bases between the two ends.

This chain links TRBV2 with TRBJ2-3; TRBD1 aligns across 7 bases. The length of the CDR3 is 15 residues. Germline V gene lookup returns CDR1 SNHLY and CDR2 FYNNEI. V gave up 6 bases and J gave up 4 bases; unmatched junction bases: 10. This chain's CDR3 is CASSEGAIGADTQYF. The CDR3 DNA is TGTGCCAGCAGCGAGGGGGCGATTGGCGCAGATACGCAGTATTTT.

This clonotype was observed a handful of times. In DNA form, the CDR3 reads TGCGCCAGCAGCTTGGGGGAGCAGGGAATGCGACGGCAGTTCTTC. Translated: CASSLGEQGMRRQFF. The chain has TRBV5-1 and TRBJ2-1; either TRBD1 or TRBD2 may supply D (5 bases each). The ends were cut back, 0 bases at V and 12 bases at J, with 19 bases in the middle. This CDR3 region has 15 residues. Germline loops: CDR1 SGHRS, CDR2 YFSETQ. The full variable domain, in which reference TRBV5-1 and TRBJ2-1 provide the parts outside the CDR3, is KAGVTQTPRYLIKTRGQQVTLSCSPISGHRSVSWYQQTPGQGLQFLFEYFSETQRNKGNFPGRFSGRQFSNSRSEMNVSTLELGDSALYLCASSLGEQGMRRQFFGPGTRLTVL.

This chain uses TRBV7-9 with TRBJ2-1; D tentatively fits TRBD1 or TRBD2 (5 bases each). This CDR3 has 15 amino acids. Germline V gene data show CDR1 as SEHNR and CDR2 as FQNEAQ (reference sequence). The V end was cut by 6 bases, the J end by 3 bases, with 15 bases between. CDR3 DNA: TGTGCCAGCAGGCCCTCCGGGGCGGTCTACAATGAGCAGTTCTTC. Protein sequence: CASRPSGAVYNEQFF.

This clonotype has ten or more counts. V is TRBV30 and J is TRBJ1-1; D is uncertain. CDR1 and CDR2 (germline): GTSNPN, SVGIG (reference sequence). This CDR3 is built from 13 residues. V was cut by 3 bases and J by 3 bases, with 11 bases left in between. Here the CDR3 DNA reads TGTGCCTGGAGCCTTCGCCGAGACACTGAAGCTTTCTTT. Protein: CAWSLRRDTEAFF.